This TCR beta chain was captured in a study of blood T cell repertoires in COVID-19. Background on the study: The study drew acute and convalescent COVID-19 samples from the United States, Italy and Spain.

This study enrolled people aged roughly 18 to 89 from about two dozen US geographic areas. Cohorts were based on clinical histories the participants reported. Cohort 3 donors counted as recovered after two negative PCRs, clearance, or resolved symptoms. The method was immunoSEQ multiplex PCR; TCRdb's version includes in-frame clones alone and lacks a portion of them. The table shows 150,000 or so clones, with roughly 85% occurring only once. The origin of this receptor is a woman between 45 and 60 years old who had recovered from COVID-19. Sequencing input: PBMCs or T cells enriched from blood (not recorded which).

CDR3 loop: CASSFGQGGTDTQYF. DNA of the CDR3: TGTGCCAGCAGCTTCGGACAGGGAGGCACAGATACGCAGTATTTT. This rearrangement joins TRBV6-5 to TRBJ2-3; 8 positions agree with TRBD1. Germline V gives CDR1 MNHEY, CDR2 SVGAGI. V dropped 6 bases and J dropped 1; count of bases not matched to a gene: 6. The CDR3 has 15 amino acids.